The 23 T cell receptor beta chains below were found in one sample sequenced in a study of OX40 agonist ivuxolimab in advanced cancers. TCRdb's copy holds only in-frame clones and misses some; the assay was immunoSEQ multiplex PCR. The table lists 70,000 or so clones, around 87% of them singletons. The material sequenced was CD4+ or CD8+ T cells sorted from blood, taken in a trial of the OX40 agonist ivuxolimab. These receptors were collected from an adult with an advanced solid tumor such as melanoma, head and neck, liver or kidney cancer.

This chain joins TRBV7-5 and TRBJ2-5; TRBD2 is the table's D call, not checked against the DNA. TRBV7-5 is shown as a pseudogene. CDR3 size: 16 residues. The CDR3 coding sequence is TGTGTCAGAAGCACGCCCCGGAGGAGCTGTGTAGAGACCCAGTACTTC. As protein: CVRSTPRRSCVETQYF.

This clone was counted at least ten times. V usage is TRBV6-4 and J usage is TRBJ2-1; TRBD1 is a possible D gene (7 bases). The length of the CDR3 is 13 residues. V dropped 6 bases and J dropped 9 bases, with 15 bases sitting between them. Looked up from germline, CDR1 is MRHNA and CDR2 is SNTAGT. In DNA, the CDR3 is TGTGCCAGCAGCGGCCAGGGGGGTGGTGAGCAGTTCTTC. It yields the protein CASSGQGGGEQFF.

This chain links TRBV11-2 with TRBJ2-1, with 14 bases matching TRBD2. With 5 bases clipped from V and 6 bases from J, the junction kept 6 bases outside the gene matches. CDR3 length: 16 residues. Germline V gives CDR1 SGHAT, CDR2 FQNNGV. CDR3 sequence (DNA): TGTGCCAGCAGCGCCGGACTAGCGGGAGGAGTCAATGAGCAGTTCTTC. It translates to CASSAGLAGGVNEQFF.

This clone showed up just once. The chain has TRBV11-1 and TRBJ1-2; D is possibly TRBD1 (5 bases). Between the trimmed V and J ends, which lost 4 bases and 4 bases, there was a span of 16 bases. This CDR3 is 15 amino acids long. CDR1 SGHAT and CDR2 FQDESV come from the germline V gene (reference sequence). CDR3 residues: CASSSGGKGSYGYTF. CDR3 nucleotide sequence: TGTGCCAGCAGCTCCGGGGGAAAGGGCAGCTATGGCTACACCTTC.

The genes are TRBV11-2 and TRBJ1-2; D unclear. CDR3 length: 12 amino acids. The V gene lost 5 bases and the J gene lost 4 bases, with 8 bases spanning the gap. Germline CDR1 SGHAT, CDR2 FQNNGV. Written as DNA, the CDR3 is TGTGCCAGCAGCCCAGACACCTATGGCTACACCTTC. Its translation: CASSPDTYGYTF.

The J gene is TRBJ1-5, the V gene TRBV27; 8 bases fit TRBD1. This CDR3 has 16 residues. The V segment lost 4 bases and the J segment 1 base; nucleotides outside the gene matches: 6. Germline V gene lookup returns CDR1 MNHEY and CDR2 SMNVEV (reference sequence). CDR3 DNA sequence: TGTGCCAGCAGTTCCTGGACAGGGAAGAGCAATCAGCCCCAGCATTTT. This codes for CASSSWTGKSNQPQHF.

The rearrangement uses TRBV29-1 and TRBJ2-3; 9 nucleotides agree with TRBD2. The CDR3 loop spans 15 amino acids. J lost 0 bases, V lost 6 bases, and 7 bases had no gene match. CDR1 SQVTM and CDR2 ANQGSEA come from the germline V gene. The CDR3 sequence: CSVAAGGASTDTQYF. The CDR3 nucleotides read TGCAGCGTCGCGGCGGGGGGGGCAAGCACAGATACGCAGTATTTT.

The rearrangement joins TRBV27 to TRBJ2-2; the D gene is possibly TRBD2 (7 bases). CDR1 is MNHEY and CDR2 is SMNVEV in the germline V gene (reference sequence). The CDR3 totals 15 residues. The germline V and J ends were trimmed by 2 bases and 3 bases, with 10 bases remaining between them. This CDR3 is CASSLRGGHTGELFF. DNA for the CDR3: TGTGCCAGCAGTTTAAGGGGGGGACACACCGGGGAGCTGTTTTTT.

The chain recombines TRBV27 with TRBJ2-1; 7 bases are shared with TRBD1. V dropped 5 bases and J dropped 9; count of bases not matched to a gene: 7. The CDR3 spans 13 residues. CDR1 and CDR2 from the germline V gene are MNHEY and SMNVEV (reference sequence). The CDR3 bases are TGTGCCAGCAGTGGCCACAGGGGTGCTGAGCAGTTCTTC. Encoded protein: CASSGHRGAEQFF.

This chain joins TRBV7-3 and TRBJ2-1; weak D call: TRBD2 (6 bases). Germline CDR1 reads SGHTA; CDR2 reads FQGTGA. The CDR3 totals 15 residues. V lost 2 bases to trimming and J lost 0 bases, with 8 bases between them. CDR3 in amino acids: CASSLLAYSYNEQFF. CDR3 coding DNA: TGTGCCAGCAGCTTACTAGCGTACTCCTACAATGAGCAGTTCTTC.

This clone has more than one count but fewer than ten. This sequence joins TRBV19 and TRBJ2-4; tentative D call: TRBD2 (6 bases). V lost 3 bases to trimming and J lost 7 bases, with 10 bases between them. Germline assignment: CDR1 LNHDA and CDR2 SQIVND (reference sequence). This CDR3 region has 13 residues. DNA of the CDR3: TGTGCCAGTAGTATCGCGGGGTTCAACATTCAGTACTTC. Protein product: CASSIAGFNIQYF.

V is TRBV19 and J is TRBJ2-7; 7 nucleotides agree with TRBD1. This CDR3 is 15 amino acids long. Germline-derived CDR1 and CDR2 are LNHDA and SQIVND (reference sequence). J lost 6 bases, V lost 4 bases, and 12 bases had no gene match. The CDR3 nucleotides read TGTGCCAGTAGTAGTCCCGGACAGGTCGAGGGCGAGCAGTACTTC. This translates into CASSSPGQVEGEQYF. Full variable domain (rest looked up from reference TRBV19 and TRBJ2-7): DGGITQSPKYLFRKEGQNVTLSCEQNLNHDAMYWYRQDPGQGLRLIYYSQIVNDFQKGDIAEGYSVSREKKESFPLTVTSAQKNPTAFYLCASSSPGQVEGEQYFGPGTRLTVT.

The rearrangement uses TRBV29-1 and TRBJ1-1; D call uncertain. The CDR3 covers 15 residues. The V gene's germline CDR1 is SQVTM and CDR2 ANQGSEA. Trimming removed 5 bases from V and 1 base from J, with 17 bases in between. The CDR3 here is CSVRVSLAPNTEAFF. CDR3 DNA: TGCAGCGTTCGTGTCAGCCTAGCGCCGAACACTGAAGCTTTCTTT.

The V call is TRBV6-1, the J call TRBJ2-2, with unresolved D. This CDR3 region has 13 residues. Trimming removed 1 base from V and 7 bases from J, with 7 bases in between. Germline assignment: CDR1 MNHNS and CDR2 SASEGT. The CDR3: CASSEGLGGELFF. CDR3 sequence (DNA): TGTGCCAGCAGTGAAGGGCTAGGCGGGGAGCTGTTTTTT.

The chain combines TRBV6-4 with TRBJ1-2; a weak D match, TRBD1 (6 bases). The CDR3 length is 14 residues. CDR1 is MRHNA and CDR2 is SNTAGT in the germline V gene. V lost 0 bases to trimming and J lost 4 bases, with 9 bases between them. The CDR3 is CASSDSEQGYGYTF. The CDR3 DNA reads TGTGCCAGCAGTGACTCGGAACAGGGCTATGGCTACACCTTC.

The chain carries TRBV2 and TRBJ2-7, with D maybe TRBD2 (6 bases). The germline V and J ends were trimmed by 10 bases and 6 bases, with 25 bases remaining between them. Per the germline V gene, CDR1 is SNHLY and CDR2 is FYNNEI. There are 15 residues in the CDR3. CDR3: CATRGLGTARGEQYF. CDR3 DNA: TGTGCCACCAGAGGACTTGGGACGGCGCGGGGCGAGCAGTACTTC.

This clone was recorded only once. This chain links TRBV6-5 with TRBJ1-2; 8 bases align to TRBD1. The germline V gene has CDR1 MNHEY and CDR2 SVGAGI. CDR3 length equals 14 residues. The V segment lost 2 bases and the J segment 6 bases; nucleotides outside the gene matches: 5. CDR3 in DNA: TGTGCCAGCAGTTACGCCCGACAGGGGAATGGCTACACCTTC. Its translation is CASSYARQGNGYTF.

This rearrangement joins TRBV19 to TRBJ2-6, with 7 positions matching TRBD2. This CDR3 contains 14 residues. Losses at the gene ends were 4 bases for V and 8 bases for J; bases not matched to a gene: 5. Germline CDR1 and CDR2: LNHDA and SQIVND (reference sequence). This chain's CDR3 is CASSNPGTTNVLTF. The CDR3 DNA sequence: TGTGCCAGTAGTAACCCCGGGACTACCAACGTCCTGACTTTC.

The rearrangement uses TRBV18 and TRBJ2-3; D possibly corresponds to TRBD2 (6 bases). Germline V gene lookup returns CDR1 KGHSH and CDR2 LQKENI. This CDR3 comprises 14 residues. The V end lost 5 bases, the J end lost 5 bases, and 14 bases lay between the germline ends. The CDR3 spells CASSERRAEDTQYF. Here the CDR3 DNA reads TGTGCCAGCTCAGAGAGGAGGGCGGAAGATACGCAGTATTTT. The entire variable domain, with the rest obtained from reference TRBV18 and TRBJ2-3, is as follows: NAGVMQNPRHLVRRRGQEARLRCSPMKGHSHVYWYRQLPEEGLKFMVYLQKENIIDESGMPKERFSAEFPKEGPSILRIQQVVRGDSAAYFCASSERRAEDTQYFGPGTRLTVL.

In the case of this clone: The same CDR3 also results from other DNA sequences found in this sample. The chain is built from TRBV4-3 and TRBJ1-2; D call uncertain. CDR1 and CDR2 (germline): LGHNA, YSLEER. V was shortened by 1 base and J by 3 bases, with 6 bases between the two germline ends. This CDR3 region has 13 residues. The CDR3 here is CASSQGLDYGYTF. The CDR3 DNA sequence: TGCGCCAGCAGCCAAGGCTTGGACTATGGCTACACCTTC.

This chain connects TRBV9 to TRBJ2-5; 13 bases fit TRBD2. V trimming: 2 bases; J trimming: 3 bases; junction bases outside the gene matches: 19. Germline CDR1 reads SGDLS; CDR2 reads YYNGEE. CDR3 length equals 21 residues. CDR3 DNA: TGTGCCAGCAGCGTCGAGAGCACTAGCGGGGGGGCCGCTAAAGAAGAAGAGACCCAGTACTTC. Its translation is CASSVESTSGGAAKEEETQYF.

The rearrangement uses TRBV6-1 and TRBJ1-6; D is possibly TRBD1 (5 bases). V was pared by 3 bases and J by 4 bases, with 10 bases between. This CDR3 comprises 15 residues. CDR1 and CDR2 from the germline V gene are MNHNS and SASEGT. The CDR3 DNA sequence: TGTGCCAGCAGTGATCCCCACAGGTATAATTCACCCCTCCACTTT. Amino acid sequence: CASSDPHRYNSPLHF.

The J gene is TRBJ1-5, the V gene TRBV30, with 7 bases that match TRBD1. Germline V gene data show CDR1 as GTSNPN and CDR2 as SVGIG (reference sequence). Unmatched junction bases numbered 3, after V lost 3 bases and J lost 4 bases. The CDR3 is made up of 13 amino acids. CDR3 region: CAWSGTANQPQHF. CDR3 in DNA: TGTGCCTGGAGCGGGACAGCGAATCAGCCCCAGCATTTT.